The source of this TCR beta chain is a study of blood T cell repertoires in COVID-19. Across the whole study: The samples span acute and convalescent COVID-19 from the United States, Italy and Spain. In each case, the material was cDNA or gDNA derived from T cells, B-cell-depleted T cells, or PBMCs.

The CDR3 runs 12 residues. Germline V gene sequence: CDR1 LGHDT, CDR2 YNNKEL (reference sequence). V was shortened by 6 bases and J by 11 bases, with 14 bases between the two germline ends. In the original workflow: Estimated nucleated cell counts came from reference gene primer amplification. Assay used: immunoSEQ multiplex PCR; TCRdb lists only in-frame clones, some missing. V, J and clone size reflect that table, while D and trimming were determined from the DNA. The sample has 75,000 to 100,000 clones; over 70% are singletons. The sequenced sample was peripheral blood. The source is a woman aged 80 or older with acute or convalescent COVID-19. The chain is built from TRBV3-1 (or the pseudogene TRBV3-2) and TRBJ2-1, with a tentative D call TRBD2 (7 bases). CDR3 protein: CASRHPGGQQFF. The CDR3 DNA sequence: TGTGCCAGCAGGCATCCGGGGGGCCAGCAGTTCTTC.